The text below deals with one T cell receptor (beta chain). Its binding antigen is unknown. The input lacks base qualities; no much larger clone sits a single base away. Taken with the paper, the label for treatment or condition translates to: roughly 11-day PBMC culture with coronavirus spike peptide pools or control peptides (ViraFEST assay). To expand antigen-specific T cells with peptide pools and then pick out the expanded clonotypes through TCR sequencing, the study relied on the ViraFEST assay. The positive SARS-CoV-2 PCR tests of the convalescent patients were dated from March to December 2020, before the Alpha, Beta and Delta variants emerged in the United States. Each well held 2.1 million or so PBMCs cultured in IMDM containing roughly 5.5% human AB serum and approximately 9.6 IU/ml IL-2, with 10 ug/ml peptide pools added. Half of the culture medium was replaced with fresh IL-2-containing medium on days 3 and 7. After 10 days of culture, CD4+ T cells were isolated by negative selection with the EasySep CD4+ T cell isolation kit. Ficoll-Paque Plus gradient centrifugation was used to isolate PBMCs from whole blood, and the isolated PBMCs were then either used fresh or cryopreserved at -140C. Culture conditions were generally each tested in triplicate wells.

These data originate in a study of vaccination and CD4 T cells after COVID-19 (dated by TCRdb to between 2021 and 2024). Looking at the study overall: SARS-CoV-2 positivity had been established in the convalescent patients by nasal swab PCR, and mild disease was recorded in roughly ten of these patients and severe disease in one. The spike-specific CD4+ TCR repertoire was compared before and after mRNA vaccination in approximately 9 COVID-19 convalescent patients and a handful of infection-naive healthy vaccine recipients. Post-COVID blood samples from convalescent patients were collected a median of approximately 93 days after diagnosis, with a range of 35 to 161 days. The convalescent cohort included six males and four females, with two Hispanic individuals, seven Caucasians, two Asians and one multiracial person. Participants received two doses of either the Pfizer-BioNTech BNT162b2 vaccine (n=8) or the Moderna mRNA-1273 vaccine (n=2). The cultures were stimulated with overlapping spike peptide pools from SARS-CoV-2 and from the common cold coronaviruses HCoV-NL63, HCoV-OC43 and HCoV-229E. The time from the second vaccine dose to post-vaccine blood sampling had a median of roughly 72 days and ranged from roughly 12 to 241 days. Control cultures used a CEFX viral epitope pool as positive control, an HIV-1 Nef peptide pool as negative control, or no peptide.

The investigation overall reported the following: The median number of SARS-CoV-2-reactive clonotypes rose from 20 to 25 after infection to 35 to 45 after vaccination, but the change was not significant. The number of convalescent patients in the study was relatively small, and the study did not examine early timepoints following natural infection. Among convalescent patients, a median around 86% of the SARS-CoV-2-reactive clones seen after vaccination appeared only after vaccination, which suggests priming specific to the vaccine. Nearly all vaccine-specific clones in convalescent patients (304 of 307) were mono-reactive for SARS-CoV-2 spike rather than cross-reactive with common cold coronaviruses.

The library was generated by PCR. TCR sequencing of DNA from cultured CD4+ T cells used the Oncomine TCR Beta short-read assay at the Johns Hopkins FTIC core. Genomic DNA was extracted from the cultured CD4+ T cells with the QIAamp micro DNA kit. The Oncomine TCR Beta libraries from cultured CD4+ T cells were pooled using unique dual indexes and then sequenced on an Illumina iSeq 100. The study's own analysis went as follows. Non-productive sequences were removed, and CDR3s that did not start with C, did not end with F or W, or were shorter than 7 amino acids were discarded. The MANAFEST web application identified antigen-specific clonotypes by comparing peptide-stimulated wells against reference wells and other culture wells. For a clone to be called positive, the clone needed an FDR below 0.05, an odds ratio above 5, and a productive frequency above 0.1% in at least two of three replicate wells. Clonotypes that were significantly expanded in both SARS-CoV-2 spike wells and at least one common cold coronavirus spike condition were defined as cross-reactive. Levenshtein distances (stringdist) and unrooted phylogenetic trees (ape) in R version 3.6.1 were used to assess CDR3 homology. The public reads were quality trimmed at Q25 with fastp and then assembled into clones with MiXCR by TCRdb, keeping productive beta chains. CDR3 protein sequences are deduplicated, and each keeps its most common genes and DNA. V and J calls and clone size were set by TCRdb, not the authors. A total of some 8,300 distinct CDR3 sequences appear in this sample, 45% to 60% of them only once. 7% to 8% of the sample is taken by the ten largest.

Sequenced material: CD4+ T cells from blood, cultured in vitro. This receptor was taken from a human donor who had recovered from COVID-19.

The nucleotides read TGCAGTGCTAGAGATCACGGGACGGGTCGCTATGGAGGCTACACCTTC. It encodes CSARDHGTGRYGGYTF. The chain links TRBV20-1 with TRBJ1-2, and TRBD1 may be the D gene, going by 5 matching bases. The germline V gene (reference sequence) supplies CDR1 DFQATT and CDR2 SNEGSKA. V is reduced by 0 bases and J by 8 bases, leaving a spacing of 22 bases between them. From the cysteine through the phenylalanine, the CDR3 covers 16 amino acids. The kept DNA is CDR3 alone, 48 bases in frame from the first base.